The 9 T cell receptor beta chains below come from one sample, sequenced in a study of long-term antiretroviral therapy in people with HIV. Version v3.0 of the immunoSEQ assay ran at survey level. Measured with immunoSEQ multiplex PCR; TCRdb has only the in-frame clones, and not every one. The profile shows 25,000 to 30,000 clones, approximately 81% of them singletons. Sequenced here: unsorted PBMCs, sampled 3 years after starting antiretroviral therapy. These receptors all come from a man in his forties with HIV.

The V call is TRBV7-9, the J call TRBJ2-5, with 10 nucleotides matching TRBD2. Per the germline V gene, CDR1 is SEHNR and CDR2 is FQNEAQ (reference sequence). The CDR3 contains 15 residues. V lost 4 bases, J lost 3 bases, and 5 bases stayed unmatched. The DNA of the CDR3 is TGTGCCAGCAGCTCCGCTAGCGGGGGAAAAGAGACCCAGTACTTC. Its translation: CASSSASGGKETQYF.

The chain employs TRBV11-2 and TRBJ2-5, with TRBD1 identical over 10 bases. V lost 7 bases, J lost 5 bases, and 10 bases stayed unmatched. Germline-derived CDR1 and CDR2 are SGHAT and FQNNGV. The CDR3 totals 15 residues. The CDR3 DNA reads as TGTGCCAGCACCAATCCGACAGGGGGCGGGGAGACCCAGTACTTC. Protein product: CASTNPTGGGETQYF.

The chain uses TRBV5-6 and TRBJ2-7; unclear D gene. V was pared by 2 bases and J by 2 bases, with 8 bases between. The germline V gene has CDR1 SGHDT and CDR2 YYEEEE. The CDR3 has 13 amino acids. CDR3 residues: CASSFGTTYEQYF. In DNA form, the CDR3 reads TGTGCCAGCAGCTTTGGCACTACCTACGAGCAGTACTTC.

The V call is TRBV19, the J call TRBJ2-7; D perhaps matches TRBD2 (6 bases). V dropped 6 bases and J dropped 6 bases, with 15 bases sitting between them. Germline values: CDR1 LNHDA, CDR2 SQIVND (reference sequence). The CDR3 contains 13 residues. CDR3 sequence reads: CASSRTKPFEQYF. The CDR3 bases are TGTGCCAGTAGCCGGACTAAACCCTTCGAGCAGTACTTC. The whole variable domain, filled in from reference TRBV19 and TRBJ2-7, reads DGGITQSPKYLFRKEGQNVTLSCEQNLNHDAMYWYRQDPGQGLRLIYYSQIVNDFQKGDIAEGYSVSREKKESFPLTVTSAQKNPTAFYLCASSRTKPFEQYFGPGTRLTVT.

The CDR3 coding sequence is TGTGCCAGCAGCGTAGGCAGGGAGATGGGCACAGATACGCAGTATTTT. The encoded protein is CASSVGREMGTDTQYF. The chain links TRBV9 to TRBJ2-3; D is perhaps TRBD1 or TRBD2 (5 bases each). Germline CDR1 SGDLS, CDR2 YYNGEE. Trimming pared 0 bases from V and 1 base from J, leaving 12 bases between. This CDR3 has 16 residues.

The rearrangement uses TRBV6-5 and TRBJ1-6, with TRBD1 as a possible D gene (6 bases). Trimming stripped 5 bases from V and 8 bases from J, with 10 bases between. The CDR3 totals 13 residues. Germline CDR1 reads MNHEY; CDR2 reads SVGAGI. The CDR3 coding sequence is TGTGCCAGCAGTAGTAACAGGGATTCACCCCTCCACTTT. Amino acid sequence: CASSSNRDSPLHF.

This CDR3 is CASRGGEGSQYF. CDR3 bases: TGTGCCAGCAGGGGGGGTGAGGGAAGCCAATACTTC. The chain couples TRBV6-6 to TRBJ2-7; weak D call: TRBD2 (6 bases). In germline, CDR1 is MNHNY, CDR2 SVGAGI (reference sequence). V lost 6 bases, J lost 13 bases, and 19 bases lay in between. The CDR3 is made up of 12 amino acids.

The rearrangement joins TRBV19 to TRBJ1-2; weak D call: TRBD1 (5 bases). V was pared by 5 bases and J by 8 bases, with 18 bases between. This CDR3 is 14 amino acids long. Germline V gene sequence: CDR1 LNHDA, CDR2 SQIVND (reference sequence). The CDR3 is CASSVVTAAGGYTF. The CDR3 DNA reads TGTGCCAGTAGTGTGGTGACAGCGGCAGGCGGCTACACCTTC.

In DNA form, the CDR3 reads TGCAGCGTTGAGACCCAGTACTATGGCTACACCTTC. Translated: CSVETQYYGYTF. V and J are TRBV29-1 and TRBJ1-2; D call uncertain. The germline V gene has CDR1 SQVTM and CDR2 ANQGSEA. The CDR3 runs 12 residues. V shed 3 bases and J shed 3 bases, with 8 bases lying between them.